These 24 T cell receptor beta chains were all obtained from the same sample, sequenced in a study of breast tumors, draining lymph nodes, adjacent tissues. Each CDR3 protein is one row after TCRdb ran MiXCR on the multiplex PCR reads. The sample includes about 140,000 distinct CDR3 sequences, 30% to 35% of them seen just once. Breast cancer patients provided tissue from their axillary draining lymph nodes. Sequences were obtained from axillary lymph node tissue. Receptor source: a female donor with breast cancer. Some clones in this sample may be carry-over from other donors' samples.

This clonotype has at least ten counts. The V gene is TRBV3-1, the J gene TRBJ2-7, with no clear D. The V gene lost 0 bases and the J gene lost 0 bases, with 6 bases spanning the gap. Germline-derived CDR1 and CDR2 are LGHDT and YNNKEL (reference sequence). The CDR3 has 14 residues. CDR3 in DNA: TGTGCCAGCAGCCAAGATCCTAGCTCCTACGAGCAGTACGTC. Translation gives CASSQDPSSYEQYV.

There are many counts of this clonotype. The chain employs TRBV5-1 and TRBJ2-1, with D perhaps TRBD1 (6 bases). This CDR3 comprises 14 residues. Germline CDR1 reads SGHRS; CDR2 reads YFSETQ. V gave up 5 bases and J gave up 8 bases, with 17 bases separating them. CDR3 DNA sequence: TGCGCCAGCAGACCCGGCAGGGGAATGGATGAGCAGTTCTTC. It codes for CASRPGRGMDEQFF.

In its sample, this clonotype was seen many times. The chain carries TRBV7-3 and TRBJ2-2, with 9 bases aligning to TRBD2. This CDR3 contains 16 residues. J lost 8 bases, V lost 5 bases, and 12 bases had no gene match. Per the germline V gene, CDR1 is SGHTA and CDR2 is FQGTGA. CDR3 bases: TGTGCCAGCAGCCCCTCTTTGCTAGCGGGGATAGGGGAGCTGTTTTTT. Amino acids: CASSPSLLAGIGELFF.

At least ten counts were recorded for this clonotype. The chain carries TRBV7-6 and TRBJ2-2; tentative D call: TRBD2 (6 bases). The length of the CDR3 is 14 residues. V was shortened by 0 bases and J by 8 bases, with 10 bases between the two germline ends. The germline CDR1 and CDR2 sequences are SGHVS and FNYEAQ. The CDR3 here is CASSLAPAGGELFF. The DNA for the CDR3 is TGTGCCAGCAGCTTAGCGCCGGCGGGGGGGGAGCTGTTTTTT.

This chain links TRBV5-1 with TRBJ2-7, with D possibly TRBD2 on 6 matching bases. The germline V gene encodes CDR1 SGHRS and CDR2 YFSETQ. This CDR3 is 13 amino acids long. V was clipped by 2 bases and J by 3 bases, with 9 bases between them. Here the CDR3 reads CASSFGGLYEQYF. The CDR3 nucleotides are TGCGCCAGCAGCTTCGGGGGTCTCTACGAGCAGTACTTC. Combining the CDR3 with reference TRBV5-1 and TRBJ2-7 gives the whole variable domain KAGVTQTPRYLIKTRGQQVTLSCSPISGHRSVSWYQQTPGQGLQFLFEYFSETQRNKGNFPGRFSGRQFSNSRSEMNVSTLELGDSALYLCASSFGGLYEQYFGPGTRLTVT.

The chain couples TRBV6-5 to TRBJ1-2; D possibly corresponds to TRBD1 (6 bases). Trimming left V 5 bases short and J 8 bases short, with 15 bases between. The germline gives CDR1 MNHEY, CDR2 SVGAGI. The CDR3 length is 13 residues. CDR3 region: CASSKRQASGYTF. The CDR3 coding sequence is TGTGCCAGCAGTAAACGACAGGCCTCGGGCTACACCTTC.

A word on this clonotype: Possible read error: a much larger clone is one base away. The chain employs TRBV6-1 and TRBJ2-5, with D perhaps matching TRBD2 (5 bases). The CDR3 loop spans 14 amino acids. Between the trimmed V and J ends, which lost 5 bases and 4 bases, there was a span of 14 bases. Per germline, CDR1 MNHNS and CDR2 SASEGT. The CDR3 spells CASSQGGEGETQYF. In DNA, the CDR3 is TGTGCCAGCAGTCAAGGTGGAGAGGGAGAGACCCAGTACTTC.

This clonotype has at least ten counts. The CDR3 DNA reads as TGCGCCAGCAGCTTGGGGACAGTAACAGAAAAACTGTTTTTT. Protein sequence: CASSLGTVTEKLFF. The chain has TRBV5-1 and TRBJ1-4; D might be TRBD1 (6 bases). This CDR3 spans 14 amino acids. V lost 0 bases and J 8 bases, leaving 11 bases between the germline ends. CDR1 is SGHRS and CDR2 is YFSETQ in the germline V gene.

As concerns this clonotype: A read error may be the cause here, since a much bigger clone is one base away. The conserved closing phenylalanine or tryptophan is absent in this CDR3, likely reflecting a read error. CDR3 DNA sequence: TGTGCCAGCAGCCTCCTAGTGGGCGATGAGCAGTTCCTC. Translated: CASSLLVGDEQFL. The chain links TRBV9 to TRBJ2-1; D is unclear. This CDR3 is built from 13 residues. Trimming left V 4 bases short and J 8 bases short, with 13 bases between. Germline assignment: CDR1 SGDLS and CDR2 YYNGEE.

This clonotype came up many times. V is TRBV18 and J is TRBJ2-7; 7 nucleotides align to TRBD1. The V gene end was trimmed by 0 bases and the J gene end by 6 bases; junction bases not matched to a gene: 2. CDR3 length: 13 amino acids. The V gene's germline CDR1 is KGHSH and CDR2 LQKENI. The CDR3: CASSPPGTAEQYF. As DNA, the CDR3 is TGTGCCAGCTCACCACCTGGGACAGCCGAGCAGTACTTC.

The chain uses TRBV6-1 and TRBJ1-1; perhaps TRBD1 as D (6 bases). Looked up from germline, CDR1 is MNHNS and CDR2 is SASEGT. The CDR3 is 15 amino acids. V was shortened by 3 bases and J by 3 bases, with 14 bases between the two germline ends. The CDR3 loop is CASSEDITGHTEAFF. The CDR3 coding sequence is TGTGCCAGCAGTGAGGATATTACAGGGCACACTGAAGCTTTCTTT.

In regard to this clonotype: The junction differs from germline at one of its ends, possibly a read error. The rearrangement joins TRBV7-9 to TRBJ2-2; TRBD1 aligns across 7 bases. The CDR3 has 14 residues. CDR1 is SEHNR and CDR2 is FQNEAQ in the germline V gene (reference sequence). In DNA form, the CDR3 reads TGTGCCGGCAGACTGGGACAGAACACCGGGGAGCTGTTTTTC. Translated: CAGRLGQNTGELFF.

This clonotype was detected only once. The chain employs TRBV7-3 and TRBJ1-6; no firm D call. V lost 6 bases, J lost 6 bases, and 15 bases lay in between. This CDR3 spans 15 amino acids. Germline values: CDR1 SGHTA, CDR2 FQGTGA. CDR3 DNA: TGTGCCAGCAGAGATCCGGCCAGTCTTAATTCACCCCTCCACTTT. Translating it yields CASRDPASLNSPLHF.

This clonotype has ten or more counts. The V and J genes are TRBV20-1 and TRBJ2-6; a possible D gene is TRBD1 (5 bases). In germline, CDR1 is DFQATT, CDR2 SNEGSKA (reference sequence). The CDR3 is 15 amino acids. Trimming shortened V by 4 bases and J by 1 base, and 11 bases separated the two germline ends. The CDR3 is CSATAPGSGANVLTF. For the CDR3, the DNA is TGCAGTGCTACCGCCCCAGGGTCTGGGGCCAACGTCCTGACTTTC.

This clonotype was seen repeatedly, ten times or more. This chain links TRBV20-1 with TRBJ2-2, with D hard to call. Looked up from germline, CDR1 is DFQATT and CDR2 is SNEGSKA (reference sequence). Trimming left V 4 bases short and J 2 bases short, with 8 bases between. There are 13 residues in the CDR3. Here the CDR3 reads CSATVPNTGELFF. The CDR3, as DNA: TGCAGTGCTACAGTACCTAACACCGGGGAGCTGTTTTTT.

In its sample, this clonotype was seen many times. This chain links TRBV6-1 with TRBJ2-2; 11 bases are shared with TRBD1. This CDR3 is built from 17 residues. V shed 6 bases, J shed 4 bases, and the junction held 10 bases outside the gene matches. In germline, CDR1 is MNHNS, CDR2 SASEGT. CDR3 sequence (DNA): TGTGCCAGCAGCAAGGGCTCAGGGACAGGGGGCACCGGGGAGCTGTTTTTT. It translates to CASSKGSGTGGTGELFF.

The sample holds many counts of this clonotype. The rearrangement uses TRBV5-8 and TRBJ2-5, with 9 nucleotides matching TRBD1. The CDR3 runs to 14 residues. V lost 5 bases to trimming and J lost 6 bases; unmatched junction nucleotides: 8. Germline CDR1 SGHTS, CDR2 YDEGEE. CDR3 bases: TGTGCCAGCAGACGAGGACAGGGGTGGAAGACCCAGTACTTC. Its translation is CASRRGQGWKTQYF.

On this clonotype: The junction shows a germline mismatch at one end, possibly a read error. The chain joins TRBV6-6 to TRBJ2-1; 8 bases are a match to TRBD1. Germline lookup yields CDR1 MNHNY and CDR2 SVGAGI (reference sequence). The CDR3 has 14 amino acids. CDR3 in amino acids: CASRYVRGRNEQFF. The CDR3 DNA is TGTGCAAGCAGATACGTCAGGGGGCGGAATGAGCAGTTCTTT.

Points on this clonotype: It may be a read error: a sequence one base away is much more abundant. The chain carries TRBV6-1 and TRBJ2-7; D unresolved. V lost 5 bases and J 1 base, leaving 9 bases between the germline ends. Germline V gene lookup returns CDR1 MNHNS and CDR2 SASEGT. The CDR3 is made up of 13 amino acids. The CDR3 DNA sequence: TGTGCCAGCAGTCAACAGCATTCCTACGAGCAGTACTTC. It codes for CASSQQHSYEQYF.

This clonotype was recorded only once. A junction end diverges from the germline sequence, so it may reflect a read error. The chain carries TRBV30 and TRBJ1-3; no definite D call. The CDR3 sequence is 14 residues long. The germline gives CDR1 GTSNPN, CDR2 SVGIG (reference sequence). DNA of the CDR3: TGTGCCTGTAGTGGTGGGAGCTCTGGAAACACCATATATTTT. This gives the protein CACSGGSSGNTIYF.

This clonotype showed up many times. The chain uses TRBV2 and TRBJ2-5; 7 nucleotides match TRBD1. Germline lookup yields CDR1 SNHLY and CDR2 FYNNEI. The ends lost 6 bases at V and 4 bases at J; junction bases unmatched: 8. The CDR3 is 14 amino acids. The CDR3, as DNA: TGTGCCAGCAGCCGTGACAGGGAATCAGAGACCCAGTACTTC. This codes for CASSRDRESETQYF.

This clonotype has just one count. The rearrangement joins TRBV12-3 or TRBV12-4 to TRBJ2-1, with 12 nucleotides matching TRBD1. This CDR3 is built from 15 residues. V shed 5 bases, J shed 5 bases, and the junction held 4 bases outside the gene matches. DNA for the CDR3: TGTGCCAGCAGTCTCGGGACAGGGGGCCACAATGAGCAGTTCTTC. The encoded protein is CASSLGTGGHNEQFF.

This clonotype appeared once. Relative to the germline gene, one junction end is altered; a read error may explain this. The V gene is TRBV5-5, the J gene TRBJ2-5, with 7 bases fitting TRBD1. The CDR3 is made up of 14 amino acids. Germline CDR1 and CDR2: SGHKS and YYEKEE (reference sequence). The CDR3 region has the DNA TGTGCCAACAGCTTGGGGACAGAGCTAGACACCCAGTACTTC. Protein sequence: CANSLGTELDTQYF.

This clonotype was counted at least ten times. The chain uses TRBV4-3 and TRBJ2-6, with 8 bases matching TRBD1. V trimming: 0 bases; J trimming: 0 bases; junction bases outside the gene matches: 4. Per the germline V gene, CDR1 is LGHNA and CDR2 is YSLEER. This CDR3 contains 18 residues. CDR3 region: CASSQDHRGVSGANVLTF. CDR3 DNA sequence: TGCGCCAGCAGCCAAGACCACAGGGGGGTCTCTGGGGCCAACGTCCTGACTTTC.